One sample yielded the 15 T cell receptor beta chains listed below, sequenced in a study of cytomegalovirus exposure and HLA in healthy donors. Assay: immunoSEQ multiplex PCR; the TCRdb copy retains only in-frame clones and omits some. This table holds around 220,000 clones, 65% to 85% found once. The sequencing input was PBMCs. These receptors originate from a woman aged 25-40 years in good health and CMV-seropositive.

The chain is built from TRBV21-1 and TRBJ2-1; the DNA was not compared with TRBD1, the D call given in the table. TRBV21-1 is a pseudogene segment. This CDR3 comprises 14 residues. In nucleotides, the CDR3 is TGTGCCAGCAGCGCAGGGTACAAGGACAATGAGCAGTTCTTC. Translation gives CASSAGYKDNEQFF.

The V and J genes are TRBV6-5 and TRBJ2-1, with D perhaps given as TRBD1 or TRBD2 (5 bases each). Trimming pared 5 bases from V and 10 bases from J, leaving 9 bases between. The CDR3 runs 11 residues. The germline V gene encodes CDR1 MNHEY and CDR2 SVGAGI. CDR3 nucleotide sequence: TGTGCCAGCAGTAGAGGGGACGAGCAGTTCTTC. Amino acids: CASSRGDEQFF.

The chain combines TRBV30 with TRBJ1-5; 8 bases match TRBD1. Germline V lookup: CDR1 GTSNPN, CDR2 SVGIG (reference sequence). V gave up 5 bases and J gave up 6 bases; unmatched junction bases: 6. The CDR3 consists of 13 residues. The DNA for the CDR3 is TGTGCCTGGCAGGGGGCGGAGGGTCAGCCCCAGCATTTT. Its translation: CAWQGAEGQPQHF.

The gene calls are TRBV5-4 and TRBJ1-2; D not certain. This CDR3 is 14 amino acids long. CDR1 is SGHNT and CDR2 is YYREEE in the germline V gene (reference sequence). V was pared by 0 bases and J by 8 bases, with 14 bases between. CDR3 sequence reads: CASSLVGSGGGYTF. The CDR3 bases are TGTGCCAGCAGCTTGGTAGGATCGGGAGGGGGCTACACCTTC.

This clone was found once. CDR3 DNA sequence: TGTGCCACATTCACGGGAGTCTATGGCTACACCTTC. Translated: CATFTGVYGYTF. The V call is TRBV6-1, the J call TRBJ1-2; D is ambiguous. Germline CDR1 reads MNHNS; CDR2 reads SASEGT. The ends were cut back, 10 bases at V and 4 bases at J, with 13 bases in the middle. The CDR3 length is 12 residues.

J is TRBJ1-3 and V is TRBV28; the D is unclear. Trimming stripped 7 bases from V and 0 bases from J, with 10 bases between. Germline V gene sequence: CDR1 MDHEN, CDR2 SYDVKM. This CDR3 contains 14 residues. Here the CDR3 DNA reads TGTGCCAGCATGGGAGGCCCCTCTGGAAACACCATATATTTT. This translates into CASMGGPSGNTIYF. Based on the CDR3 plus reference TRBV28 and TRBJ1-3, the full variable domain is DVKVTQSSRYLVKRTGEKVFLECVQDMDHENMFWYRQDPGLGLRLIYFSYDVKMKEKGDIPEGYSVSREKKERFSLILESASTNQTSMYLCASMGGPSGNTIYFGEGSWLTVV.

V is TRBV2 and J is TRBJ2-2; TRBD2 matches 7 bases. Trimming took 2 bases from V and 6 from J; bases not matched to a gene: 9. The V gene's germline CDR1 is SNHLY and CDR2 FYNNEI. CDR3 length: 16 amino acids. CDR3 loop: CASSEQERDLPGELFF. For the CDR3, the DNA is TGTGCCAGCAGTGAACAAGAGCGGGATTTACCCGGGGAGCTGTTTTTT.

This chain links TRBV30 with TRBJ2-1; 7 nucleotides agree with TRBD1. The germline CDR1 and CDR2 sequences are GTSNPN and SVGIG (reference sequence). This CDR3 has 15 residues. J was trimmed by 4 bases and V by 3 bases; bases with no gene match: 9. This chain's CDR3 is CAWRPLGTVYNEQFF. The CDR3 nucleotides are TGTGCCTGGAGGCCTCTCGGGACAGTTTACAATGAGCAGTTCTTC.

This clone was seen a handful of times. In the same sample, other DNA sequences code for this CDR3. The CDR3: CASSLSGGGNTEAFF. CDR3 DNA sequence: TGTGCCAGCAGCTTAAGTGGTGGGGGGAACACTGAAGCTTTCTTT. V and J are TRBV7-3 and TRBJ1-1, with a possible D match to TRBD1 (5 bases). Looked up from germline, CDR1 is SGHTA and CDR2 is FQGTGA. CDR3 length: 15 residues. Trimming pared 1 base from V and 1 base from J, leaving 10 bases between.

This rearrangement joins TRBV11-3 to TRBJ2-3; D gene unclear. This CDR3 comprises 16 residues. The ends were cut back, 5 bases at V and 2 bases at J, with 17 bases in the middle. Germline lookup yields CDR1 SGHNT and CDR2 YENEEA. The CDR3 DNA follows: TGTGCCAGCAGCGGCACGAGGACCTCATACACAGATACGCAGTATTTT. Encoded protein: CASSGTRTSYTDTQYF.

The chain links TRBV30 to TRBJ1-1; 9 positions match TRBD1. This CDR3 is 14 amino acids long. Per the germline V gene, CDR1 is GTSNPN and CDR2 is SVGIG (reference sequence). The junction had 6 bases not matched to a gene; V was cut back by 1 base and J by 6 bases. The CDR3 spells CAWSEGTGRAEAFF. For the CDR3, the DNA is TGTGCCTGGAGTGAGGGGACAGGGCGGGCTGAAGCTTTCTTT.

This chain joins TRBV30 and TRBJ1-1; 9 bases fit TRBD1. J was trimmed by 5 bases and V by 1 base; bases with no gene match: 2. The CDR3 loop spans 13 amino acids. Germline V gene sequence: CDR1 GTSNPN, CDR2 SVGIG (reference sequence). The CDR3 DNA follows: TGTGCCTGGAGTGGACAGGGGGTGACTGAAGCTTTCTTT. It is translated as CAWSGQGVTEAFF.

The gene calls are TRBV30 and TRBJ1-1, with a weak D call TRBD1 (6 bases). Looked up from germline, CDR1 is GTSNPN and CDR2 is SVGIG (reference sequence). The CDR3 covers 14 residues. Deletions cut 2 bases from V and 6 bases from J, with 16 bases between. The chain's CDR3 is CAWSPPTGYSEAFF. CDR3 nucleotides: TGTGCCTGGAGTCCCCCTACAGGGTACTCTGAAGCTTTCTTT.

The chain employs TRBV27 and TRBJ2-1, with TRBD1 identical over 8 bases. Germline-derived CDR1 and CDR2 are MNHEY and SMNVEV (reference sequence). The CDR3 has 15 amino acids. V shed 6 bases and J 8 bases; nucleotides not matched to a gene: 12. The CDR3 DNA reads as TGTGCCAGCAGACCTTCTGGGACAGGTTTAGATGAGCAGTTCTTC. Residues: CASRPSGTGLDEQFF.

The V and J genes are TRBV28 and TRBJ1-3; no firm D call. CDR3 length: 14 amino acids. CDR1 and CDR2 (germline): MDHEN, SYDVKM. V lost 3 bases, J lost 2 bases, and 8 bases lay in between. The CDR3 region is CASSLSGAGNTIYF. CDR3 sequence (DNA): TGTGCCAGCAGTTTGAGCGGGGCTGGAAACACCATATATTTT.